This entry is about one T cell receptor beta chain. Its antigen is currently unknown. This entry comes from a study of TIL therapy for anti-PD-1-resistant metastatic lung cancer. The overall study: By whole-exome sequencing, median non-synonymous tumor mutation burden was more than 1.2 mutations per megabase.

Specified time point: pre-treatment sample, taken before nivolumab and TIL therapy. General study findings and limits: Infused TIL clonotypes partially replaced the baseline blood repertoire, then decayed over months. Treatment-naive, never-smoker and oncogene-addicted patients were overrepresented in this highly selected cohort.

V gave up 5 bases and J gave up 3 bases; unmatched junction bases: 10. The CDR3 is made up of 16 amino acids. CDR1 is SGHTA and CDR2 is FQGNSA in the germline V gene. The immunoSEQ assay was v3. Generated by immunoSEQ multiplex PCR, the TCRdb table keeps only in-frame clones and is missing some. The sample has approximately 10,000 clones, 80% seen once. The source material was blood, sampled at baseline. V is TRBV7-2 and J is TRBJ2-1; 7 nucleotides line up with TRBD2. This clonotype was sampled from a person aged 25 to 80 with non-small cell lung cancer. CDR3 residues: CASSRTGTTGYNEQFF. The CDR3, as DNA: TGTGCCAGCAGCCGTACCGGGACTACGGGCTACAATGAGCAGTTCTTC.